This T cell receptor (beta chain) was captured in a study of regulatory T cells in long-lasting Graves disease. The CDR3 sequence is 14 residues long. Looked up from germline, CDR1 is DFQATT and CDR2 is SNEGSKA (reference sequence). V lost 3 bases to trimming and J lost 7 bases, with 18 bases between them. TCR beta libraries were built with iRepertoire HTBI primers and Arm-PCR of CDR3 regions. TCRdb re-analysed the multiplex PCR reads in MiXCR, keeping a single row per CDR3 protein. The table lists about 440,000 distinct CDR3 sequences, more than 12% of them singletons. The time point here: newly diagnosed GD, antithyroid drugs for less than 3 months. RNA from PBMCs was the source of the TCR library. This clonotype was recorded at least ten times. The data also belong to a second study, concerning T cells in Graves' hyperthyroidism and ophthalmopathy.

This sequence joins TRBV20-1 and TRBJ2-5; weak D call: TRBD2 (5 bases). The specimen comprised peripheral blood mononuclear cells (PBMCs), sampled at new diagnosis, from a patient treated with antithyroid drugs. The sequence was collected from a woman aged 25-40 years with Graves disease. CDR3 coding DNA: TGCAGTGCTAGGAGTACCGGGGTTTCGGGGACCCAGTACTTC. This gives the protein CSARSTGVSGTQYF.